This entry describes one T cell receptor beta chain. As yet, its antigen is unknown. The sample originates from a study of Graves' ophthalmopathy and Graves' hyperthyroidism. Overall study: Peripheral blood samples were taken at initial diagnosis, before any treatment. Findings and limits, study-wide: An approximately 80% specificity and about 88% sensitivity were achieved by a 13-signature model that separated ophthalmopathy from stable hyperthyroidism. Detection in blood was also observed for most expanded thyroid clonotypes above 0.001 frequency.

This CDR3 is built from 17 residues. Germline V CDR1 and CDR2: MDHEN, SYDVKM. Trimming took off 5 bases at V and 4 bases at J, with 24 bases between the two ends. As the template, RNA transcripts were used to amplify TCR beta CDR3 regions. The first-round RT-PCR employed HTBI primers together with the Qiagen OneStep RT-PCR kit. A multiplex PCR was then performed as the second round. Using its own MiXCR run on the multiplex PCR reads, TCRdb lists one record per CDR3 protein. The sample comprises some 400,000 distinct CDR3 sequences, approximately 20% of which are singletons, and 1.5% to 2% rests with the top ten.

The V call is TRBV28, the J call TRBJ2-7; a possible D gene is TRBD1 (7 bases). Specimen: peripheral blood. The clonotype was recovered from a young woman with Graves' ophthalmopathy. DNA for the CDR3: TGTGCCAGCAGTCTAGAAAACAGGGGCGGGATTTGGTACGAGCAGTACTTC. This codes for CASSLENRGGIWYEQYF.